The sample holds one count of the clone carrying this T cell receptor (beta chain). Measured with immunoSEQ multiplex PCR; TCRdb has only the in-frame clones, and not every one. The sample lists roughly 150,000 clones, about 91% seen once, with roughly 3.5% in the top ten. Unmatched junction bases numbered 11, after V lost 5 bases and J lost 5 bases. In germline, CDR1 is LNHDA, CDR2 SQIVND (reference sequence). The CDR3 contains 15 residues. This entry belongs to a study of T cell responses to AZD1222 COVID-19 vaccine. This TCR was recovered from an adult in good health. The genes are TRBV19 and TRBJ1-1; 7 nucleotides match TRBD1. Sequenced material: peripheral blood, taken on day 0 of MenACWY control vaccination. The CDR3, as DNA: TGTGCCAGTAGTTCCCGACAGGGCATTGGGACTGAAGCTTTCTTT. Amino acids: CASSSRQGIGTEAFF.